Below are 17 T cell receptor beta chains sequenced from a single sample in a study of blood T cell repertoires in COVID-19 (TCRdb year 2020). The library was prepared using the immunoSEQ multiplex PCR assay. This is the immuneACCESS table as TCRdb keeps it, with only in-frame sequences that have V and J called. A part of the clones is gone; compared with another copy, unresolved V genes explain less than half, and the rest is unexplained. The sample contains a few hundred thousand clones, more than 70% of them found a single time. 1% to 1.5% of the sample goes to the ten largest clones. Sequencing used peripheral blood. All receptors derive from a woman aged 45-65 years with acute or convalescent COVID-19.

This clone was counted ten times or more. The chain joins TRBV10-2 to TRBJ1-2, with D perhaps TRBD1 (5 bases). Germline-derived CDR1 and CDR2 are WSHSY and SAAADI. This CDR3 has 12 residues. The V end was cut by 7 bases, the J end by 5 bases, with 11 bases between. The CDR3 DNA is TGCGCCAGCAACAGGATAGGGTATGGCTACACCTTC. Translating gives CASNRIGYGYTF.

This clone showed up just a few times. The CDR3 here is CACSGREEAYEQYF. The CDR3 DNA follows: TGTGCTTGCTCCGGGCGGGAGGAAGCCTACGAGCAGTACTTC. This chain uses TRBV7-2 with TRBJ2-7, with TRBD2 matching 8 bases. CDR1 and CDR2 (germline): SGHTA, FQGNSA. The CDR3 runs 14 residues.

V and J are TRBV27 and TRBJ1-2; 9 bases match TRBD1. Germline assignment: CDR1 MNHEY and CDR2 SMNVEV (reference sequence). The CDR3 consists of 16 residues. Trimming took 3 bases from V and 1 from J; bases not matched to a gene: 6. CDR3 sequence reads: CASSFKPTGGNYGYTF. CDR3 in DNA: TGTGCCAGCAGTTTCAAACCGACAGGGGGTAACTATGGCTACACCTTC.

The chain recombines TRBV10-1 with TRBJ1-1; 8 bases align to TRBD1. The V segment lost 3 bases and the J segment 9 bases; nucleotides outside the gene matches: 12. CDR3 length equals 15 residues. CDR1 is WNHNN, CDR2 SYGVQD, per germline (reference sequence). The CDR3 region has the DNA TGCGCCAGCAGTGACCGGGACAGGAGCTATAGCAAAGCTTTCTTT. This gives the protein CASSDRDRSYSKAFF.

V usage is TRBV5-4 and J usage is TRBJ2-7, with 7 bases aligning to TRBD1. V gave up 2 bases and J gave up 0 bases; unmatched junction bases: 5. The germline V gene has CDR1 SGHNT and CDR2 YYREEE (reference sequence). CDR3 length equals 15 residues. The CDR3 nucleotides are TGTGCCAGCAGCTTACCCGGGACAGTCTCCTACGAGCAGTACTTC. Protein product: CASSLPGTVSYEQYF. Complete variable domain (other parts from reference TRBV5-4 and TRBJ2-7): ETGVTQSPTHLIKTRGQQVTLRCSSQSGHNTVSWYQQALGQGPQFIFQYYREEENGRGNFPPRFSGLQFPNYSSELNVNALELDDSALYLCASSLPGTVSYEQYFGPGTRLTVT.

This clone was picked up one time. The chain uses TRBV5-1 and TRBJ2-5; no clear D. V was shortened by 4 bases and J by 5 bases, with 12 bases between the two germline ends. Germline V CDR1 and CDR2: SGHRS, YFSETQ. The CDR3 sequence is 13 residues long. CDR3 nucleotide sequence: TGCGCCAGCAGCGACCAGTCAGCGGAGACCCAGTACTTC. Protein sequence: CASSDQSAETQYF.

The DNA for the CDR3 is TGTGCCAGCAGAAAGGGCAGGGCGAGCTCTGGAAACACCATATATTTT. Translated, it gives CASRKGRASSGNTIYF. This chain links TRBV28 with TRBJ1-3, with D possibly TRBD1 on 5 matching bases. Germline lookup yields CDR1 MDHEN and CDR2 SYDVKM. This CDR3 is 16 amino acids long. Between the trimmed V and J ends, which lost 6 bases and 0 bases, there was a span of 15 bases.

This chain uses TRBV5-1 with TRBJ1-1; 11 bases agree with TRBD1. The CDR3 has 15 residues. The germline V gene has CDR1 SGHRS and CDR2 YFSETQ. Trimming took 4 bases from V and 7 from J; bases not matched to a gene: 9. DNA for the CDR3: TGCGCCAGCAGCCCCACCCGGACAGGGGGCTTTGAAGCTTTCTTT. This sequence encodes CASSPTRTGGFEAFF. The full variable domain, in which reference TRBV5-1 and TRBJ1-1 provide the parts outside the CDR3, is KAGVTQTPRYLIKTRGQQVTLSCSPISGHRSVSWYQQTPGQGLQFLFEYFSETQRNKGNFPGRFSGRQFSNSRSEMNVSTLELGDSALYLCASSPTRTGGFEAFFGQGTRLTVV.

The chain links TRBV3-1 (or the pseudogene TRBV3-2) to TRBJ1-2; 10 positions match TRBD1. The V and J ends lost 3 bases and 8 bases, in that order; junction bases with no gene match: 0. CDR1 and CDR2 (germline): LGHDT, YNNKEL (reference sequence). The CDR3 has 12 residues. CDR3 region: CASSQGQGGYTF. CDR3 bases: TGTGCCAGCAGCCAGGGACAGGGGGGCTACACCTTC.

This sequence joins TRBV2 and TRBJ2-1; 9 positions agree with TRBD1. The CDR3 covers 15 residues. Germline V lookup: CDR1 SNHLY, CDR2 FYNNEI. J was trimmed by 7 bases and V by 6 bases; bases with no gene match: 10. CDR3 in amino acids: CASRDPGQGQNEQFF. Here the CDR3 DNA reads TGTGCCAGCAGGGATCCGGGACAGGGCCAAAATGAGCAGTTCTTC.

The chain recombines TRBV19 with TRBJ2-5; D ambiguous. The V and J ends lost 2 bases and 5 bases respectively, with 9 bases between them. Germline assignment: CDR1 LNHDA and CDR2 SQIVND (reference sequence). CDR3 length: 13 amino acids. The CDR3 coding sequence is TGTGCCAGTAGTATATACGACGGGGAGACCCAGTACTTC. This gives the protein CASSIYDGETQYF.

This clone was observed once. Written as DNA, the CDR3 is TGTGCCATCAGTGAGTCCAACCAAGAGACCCAGTACTTC. As protein: CAISESNQETQYF. V is TRBV10-3 and J is TRBJ2-5; D gene unclear. The CDR3 contains 13 residues. With 0 bases removed from V and 0 bases from J, the gap between germline ends came to 2 bases. The germline V gene has CDR1 ENHRY and CDR2 SYGVKD.

This chain uses TRBV5-1 with TRBJ1-1; D unresolved. Germline loops: CDR1 SGHRS, CDR2 YFSETQ. V was trimmed by 2 bases and J by 6 bases, leaving 11 bases between them. The CDR3 is made up of 13 amino acids. CDR3: CASSLGGVAEAFF. CDR3 in DNA: TGCGCCAGCAGCTTAGGCGGGGTCGCTGAAGCTTTCTTT.

The chain recombines TRBV18 with TRBJ1-1; unclear D gene. Germline V gives CDR1 KGHSH, CDR2 LQKENI. Trimming cost V 2 bases and J 0 bases, with 10 bases left between them. This CDR3 contains 15 residues. CDR3 DNA: TGTGCCAGCTCACCAAGTGGCAATCTGAACACTGAAGCTTTCTTT. The encoded protein is CASSPSGNLNTEAFF.

The V call is TRBV5-8, the J call TRBJ2-5; D gene unclear. The germline V gene has CDR1 SGHTS and CDR2 YDEGEE. V was clipped by 5 bases and J by 4 bases, with 9 bases between them. The length of the CDR3 is 12 residues. The CDR3 region is CASRLSRETQYF. DNA of the CDR3: TGTGCCAGCAGGCTATCCCGAGAGACCCAGTACTTC. Together with reference TRBV5-8 and TRBJ2-5, the CDR3 gives the full variable domain: EAGVTQSPTHLIKTRGQQATLRCSPISGHTSVYWYQQALGLGLQFLLWYDEGEERNRGNFPPRFSGRQFPNYSSELNVNALELEDSALYLCASRLSRETQYFGPGTRLLVL.

The chain joins TRBV5-4 to TRBJ2-1; D is ambiguous. CDR3 length: 15 amino acids. V was shortened by 2 bases and J by 2 bases, with 11 bases between the two germline ends. Germline V gene sequence: CDR1 SGHNT, CDR2 YYREEE (reference sequence). This CDR3 is CASSLGRSTYNEQFF. The CDR3 DNA is TGTGCCAGCAGCTTAGGTAGGAGCACCTACAATGAGCAGTTCTTC.

This chain links TRBV2 with TRBJ1-1, with 7 nucleotides matching TRBD1. The ends lost 9 bases at V and 1 base at J; junction bases unmatched: 14. Germline lookup yields CDR1 SNHLY and CDR2 FYNNEI. This CDR3 spans 16 amino acids. In DNA form, the CDR3 reads TGTGCCAGTCCATCGTCGGGACAGTTTTCGAACACTGAAGCTTTCTTT. Protein product: CASPSSGQFSNTEAFF.